Listed below are T cell receptor beta chains from one sample, sequenced in a study of shared clonotypes between healthy human individuals. Produced via immunoSEQ multiplex PCR; TCRdb's table is partial and in-frame only. The table shows some 2,000,000 clones, with about 95% occurring only once. The sample was naive CD8+ T cells sorted from blood. Receptor source: a man aged 18 to 35 in good health. Each CDR3 is given with its conserved first and last residue. A D gene is named only where the DNA matches it firmly. Rows may omit the clone size; those that give it use once, few, many or a size class.

d_call: -
j_call: TRBJ2-7
clone_size: -
v_call: TRBV19
cdr3_aa: CASSFRSGEQYF
cdr3_nt: TGTGCCAGTAGTTTTCGATCTGGGGAGCAGTACTTC

d_call: -
j_call: TRBJ2-7
clone_size: -
v_call: TRBV5-6
cdr3_aa: CASSLTAITSYEQYF
cdr3_nt: TGTGCCAGCAGTCTTACAGCTATTACTTCCTACGAGCAGTACTTC

d_call: TRBD1
j_call: TRBJ1-2
clone_size: -
v_call: TRBV7-6
cdr3_aa: CASSLGTGGSYGYTF
cdr3_nt: TGTGCCAGCAGCTTAGGGACAGGGGGCTCTTATGGCTACACCTTC

d_call: TRBD1
j_call: TRBJ2-1
clone_size: -
v_call: TRBV5-1
cdr3_aa: CASSFGQGRNEQFF
cdr3_nt: TGCGCCAGCAGCTTCGGACAGGGAAGAAATGAGCAGTTCTTC

d_call: -
j_call: TRBJ2-1
clone_size: once
v_call: TRBV19
cdr3_aa: CASSIGVTYNEQFF
cdr3_nt: TGTGCCAGTAGTATCGGGGTAACCTACAATGAGCAGTTCTTC

d_call: -
j_call: TRBJ1-5
clone_size: -
v_call: TRBV12-5
cdr3_aa: CASGLVQGHQPQHF
cdr3_nt: TGTGCTAGTGGTTTGGTTCAGGGCCATCAGCCCCAGCATTTT

d_call: -
j_call: TRBJ2-5
clone_size: -
v_call: TRBV6-1
cdr3_aa: CASRFQEIFQETQYF
cdr3_nt: TGTGCCAGCAGGTTTCAAGAGATATTCCAAGAGACCCAGTACTTC

d_call: -
j_call: TRBJ2-7
clone_size: -
v_call: TRBV6-5
cdr3_aa: CASSYSKGSAYEQYF
cdr3_nt: TGTGCCAGCAGTTACTCGAAGGGTAGTGCCTACGAGCAGTACTTC

d_call: -
j_call: TRBJ1-1
clone_size: once
v_call: TRBV7-3
cdr3_aa: CASSLTRKGWNTEAFF
cdr3_nt: TGTGCCAGCAGCTTAACTCGGAAGGGCTGGAACACTGAAGCTTTCTTT

d_call: -
j_call: TRBJ1-4
clone_size: -
v_call: TRBV10-3
cdr3_aa: CAISESETGTNEKLFF
cdr3_nt: TGTGCCATCAGTGAGTCTGAAACCGGAACTAATGAAAAACTGTTTTTT

d_call: -
j_call: TRBJ2-1
clone_size: -
v_call: TRBV5-6
cdr3_aa: CATSVGPYNEQFF
cdr3_nt: TGTGCCACCAGCGTAGGACCCTACAATGAGCAGTTCTTC

d_call: TRBD1
j_call: TRBJ1-5
clone_size: -
v_call: TRBV6-5
cdr3_aa: CASSPTGGNQPQHF
cdr3_nt: TGTGCCAGCAGCCCCACAGGGGGAAATCAGCCCCAGCATTTT

d_call: -
j_call: TRBJ1-2
clone_size: -
v_call: TRBV28
cdr3_aa: CASSLFLLDGGNYGYTF
cdr3_nt: TGTGCCAGCAGTTTATTTCTATTGGACGGAGGGAACTATGGCTACACCTTC

d_call: TRBD2
j_call: TRBJ2-7
clone_size: once
v_call: TRBV2
cdr3_aa: CASSEGLGAGRASYEQYF
cdr3_nt: TGTGCCAGCAGTGAAGGGTTGGGAGCGGGACGAGCTAGCTACGAGCAGTACTTC

d_call: TRBD2
j_call: TRBJ2-1
clone_size: -
v_call: TRBV5-6
cdr3_aa: CASSWTSGGGSYNEQFF
cdr3_nt: TGTGCCAGCAGCTGGACTAGCGGGGGCGGCTCCTACAATGAGCAGTTCTTC

d_call: -
j_call: TRBJ2-5
clone_size: -
v_call: TRBV7-9
cdr3_aa: CASSQFVGRDIKETQYF
cdr3_nt: TGTGCCAGCAGTCAATTTGTAGGACGGGACATTAAAGAGACCCAGTACTTC